This T cell receptor (beta chain) comes out of a study of cytomegalovirus exposure and HLA in healthy donors. TCRdb keeps only in-frame clones here, not all; method: immunoSEQ multiplex PCR. In the table there are 220,000 or so clones, roughly 91% of which are singletons. Turning to this clone: Its target is not known.

Study-level points and caveats: Usually a TCR sequence was rare, but some public TCRs were found in many donors.

Germline assignment: CDR1 SGHDN and CDR2 FVKESK. The V gene end was trimmed by 1 base and the J gene end by 2 bases; junction bases not matched to a gene: 2. The CDR3 runs to 15 residues. This sequence was found in a woman aged 18-29 years in good health and CMV-seropositive. The chain couples TRBV14 to TRBJ2-5, with 9 nucleotides matching TRBD2. The sequencing input was PBMCs. The DNA of the CDR3 is TGTGCCAGCAGCCAAGCTCTAGCGGGGCAAGAGACCCAGTACTTC. It encodes CASSQALAGQETQYF.